One sample yielded the 9 T cell receptor beta chains listed below, sequenced in a study of blood T cell repertoires in COVID-19. Sequencing was performed with immunoSEQ multiplex PCR; in TCRdb, only in-frame clones are kept and a portion is missing. The data contain 150,000 to 180,000 clones, around 84% of them seen just once; the ten biggest clones take up roughly 1.8%. The specimen was peripheral blood. The receptors originated from a man older than 75 with acute or convalescent COVID-19.

This clone has a handful of counts. This chain joins TRBV5-4 and TRBJ2-5; D is uncertain. There are 15 residues in the CDR3. The germline V gene encodes CDR1 SGHNT and CDR2 YYREEE (reference sequence). The V end was cut by 4 bases, the J end by 2 bases, with 15 bases between. In DNA form, the CDR3 reads TGTGCCAGCAGCATCCCCGGGTCCCCGCAAGAGACCCAGTACTTC. This translates into CASSIPGSPQETQYF.

Comment on this clone: Other DNA sequences within the sample encode an identical CDR3. This chain links TRBV6-5 with TRBJ1-6, with D maybe TRBD1 (5 bases). Germline V lookup: CDR1 MNHEY, CDR2 SVGAGI. Trimming took off 6 bases at V and 7 bases at J, with 7 bases between the two ends. CDR3 length: 12 amino acids. CDR3 protein: CASSRQNSPLHF. The CDR3 DNA is TGTGCCAGCAGCAGACAGAATTCACCCCTCCACTTT.

This chain uses TRBV19 with TRBJ2-5; 7 bases match TRBD1. J gave up 1 base and V 5 bases, and 10 bases lay outside the gene matches. CDR1 LNHDA and CDR2 SQIVND come from the germline V gene (reference sequence). The CDR3 covers 16 residues. The CDR3 bases are TGTGCCAGTAGTCCGCCCGTACAGGGGACCCAAGAGACCCAGTACTTC. Translation: CASSPPVQGTQETQYF.

This clone was recorded only once. The V gene is TRBV6-1, the J gene TRBJ1-1, with 8 positions matching TRBD1. The CDR3 extends over 15 amino acids. The trim removed 0 bases at V and 5 bases at J, leaving 5 bases unmatched. Germline CDR1 and CDR2: MNHNS and SASEGT. CDR3 region: CASSEAGRGLTEAFF. Written as DNA, the CDR3 is TGTGCCAGCAGTGAAGCGGGCAGGGGGCTTACTGAAGCTTTCTTT.

A note on this clone: The sample contains more than one DNA sequence encoding this CDR3. The chain links TRBV18 to TRBJ2-5; no clear D gene. The length of the CDR3 is 14 residues. V shed 0 bases and J shed 1 base, with 6 bases lying between them. Looked up from germline, CDR1 is KGHSH and CDR2 is LQKENI. CDR3 coding DNA: TGTGCCAGCTCACCACCGAACAGCCAAGAGACCCAGTACTTC. Translation gives CASSPPNSQETQYF.

The V and J genes are TRBV3-1 (or the pseudogene TRBV3-2) and TRBJ2-7; a weak D match, TRBD2 (7 bases). The germline CDR1 and CDR2 sequences are LGHDT and YNNKEL (reference sequence). The germline V and J ends were trimmed by 0 bases and 5 bases, with 14 bases remaining between them. The CDR3 consists of 15 residues. CDR3 sequence (DNA): TGTGCCAGCAGCCAAGATTGGGGGGGCAGGGACGAGCAGTACTTC. This gives the protein CASSQDWGGRDEQYF.

The chain uses TRBV3-1 (or the pseudogene TRBV3-2) and TRBJ2-4; 12 bases are shared with TRBD2. J gave up 8 bases and V 4 bases, and 3 bases lay outside the gene matches. Germline values: CDR1 LGHDT, CDR2 YNNKEL (reference sequence). The CDR3 has 14 residues. The CDR3 region has the DNA TGTGCCAGCAGCCCCGGACTAGCGGGACACATTCAGTACTTC. The encoded protein is CASSPGLAGHIQYF.

The chain carries TRBV14 and TRBJ1-6; maybe TRBD1 (6 bases). From germline, CDR1 is SGHDN and CDR2 FVKESK. This CDR3 comprises 14 residues. Trimming removed 5 bases from V and 9 bases from J, with 14 bases in between. The CDR3 loop is CASSFGQHSSPLHF. The CDR3 nucleotides read TGTGCCAGCAGCTTCGGACAGCACAGTTCACCCCTCCACTTT.

The chain uses TRBV6-5 and TRBJ1-1; tentative D call: TRBD1 (6 bases). Trimming shortened V by 6 bases and J by 7 bases, and 15 bases separated the two germline ends. CDR3 size: 13 residues. Germline CDR1 is MNHEY and CDR2 is SVGAGI. This CDR3 reads CASRRDIGYEAFF. Written as DNA, the CDR3 is TGTGCCAGCAGACGGGACATCGGGTATGAAGCTTTCTTT.